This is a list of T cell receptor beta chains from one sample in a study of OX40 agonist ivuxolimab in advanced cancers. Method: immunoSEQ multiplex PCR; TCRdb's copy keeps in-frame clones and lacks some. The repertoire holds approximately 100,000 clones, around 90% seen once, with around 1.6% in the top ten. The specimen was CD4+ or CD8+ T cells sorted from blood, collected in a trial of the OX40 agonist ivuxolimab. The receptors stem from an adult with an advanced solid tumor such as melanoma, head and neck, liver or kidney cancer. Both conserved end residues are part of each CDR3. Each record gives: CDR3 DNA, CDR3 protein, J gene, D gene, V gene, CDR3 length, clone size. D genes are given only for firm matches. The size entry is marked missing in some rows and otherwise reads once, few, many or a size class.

CDR3 DNA: TGTGCCAGCAGCTTATTCGGGGATTCGGGAGTTTCTACGCAGTATTTT
CDR3 protein: CASSLFGDSGVSTQYF
J gene: TRBJ2-3
D gene: .
V gene: TRBV7-9
CDR3 length: 16
clone size: .

CDR3 DNA: TGTGCCAGCGGGCGCACAGGGGACACAGATACGCAGTATTTT
CDR3 protein: CASGRTGDTDTQYF
J gene: TRBJ2-3
D gene: TRBD1
V gene: TRBV9
CDR3 length: 14
clone size: .

CDR3 DNA: TGTGCCAGCAGTTCCACCGCGGACAGGCGCGGACAGCCCCAGCATTTT
CDR3 protein: CASSSTADRRGQPQHF
J gene: TRBJ1-5
D gene: TRBD1
V gene: TRBV6-5
CDR3 length: 16
clone size: .

CDR3 DNA: TGTGCCTGGGGGTACAGTGGGACCTATAATTCACCCCTCCACTTT
CDR3 protein: CAWGYSGTYNSPLHF
J gene: TRBJ1-6
D gene: .
V gene: TRBV30
CDR3 length: 15
clone size: .

CDR3 DNA: TGTGCCAGCAGTTCAGGGGCCACTGAAGCTTTCTTT
CDR3 protein: CASSSGATEAFF
J gene: TRBJ1-1
D gene: .
V gene: TRBV2
CDR3 length: 12
clone size: .

CDR3 DNA: TGCACCAGCAGCCAAGGACAGGGGTTTAGAAACGAGCAGTACTTC
CDR3 protein: CTSSQGQGFRNEQYF
J gene: TRBJ2-7
D gene: .
V gene: TRBV1
CDR3 length: 15
clone size: .

CDR3 DNA: TGTGCCAGCAGTGAATTCGGGTCTAGCGGGAGATCAGATACGCAGTATTTT
CDR3 protein: CASSEFGSSGRSDTQYF
J gene: TRBJ2-3
D gene: TRBD2
V gene: TRBV25-1
CDR3 length: 17
clone size: .

CDR3 DNA: TGTGCCAGTACGGGAACGGGACAGACGAACACTGAAGCTTTCTTT
CDR3 protein: CASTGTGQTNTEAFF
J gene: TRBJ1-1
D gene: TRBD1
V gene: TRBV19
CDR3 length: 15
clone size: few

CDR3 DNA: TGTGCCATCAGTGAGTCGAGAACTAGCGGGAGGGCCTACAATGAGCAGTTCTTC
CDR3 protein: CAISESRTSGRAYNEQFF
J gene: TRBJ2-1
D gene: TRBD2
V gene: TRBV10-3
CDR3 length: 18
clone size: .

CDR3 DNA: TGTGCCAGTAGGTACACAGGGGTGGCCAATCAGCCCCAGCATTTT
CDR3 protein: CASRYTGVANQPQHF
J gene: TRBJ1-5
D gene: TRBD1
V gene: TRBV19
CDR3 length: 15
clone size: .

CDR3 DNA: TGTGCCACCAGCAGAGATCTCGGCAGCCCCACCTTC
CDR3 protein: CATSRDLGSPTF
J gene: TRBJ1-2
D gene: .
V gene: TRBV15
CDR3 length: 12
clone size: .

CDR3 DNA: TGTGCCACGACCGGCGGACTAGCGACCAATGAGCAGTTCTTC
CDR3 protein: CATTGGLATNEQFF
J gene: TRBJ2-1
D gene: TRBD2
V gene: TRBV6-1
CDR3 length: 14
clone size: .

CDR3 DNA: TGTGCCACCTTCGACAGGGCAGACTATGGCTACACCTTC
CDR3 protein: CATFDRADYGYTF
J gene: TRBJ1-2
D gene: TRBD1
V gene: TRBV28
CDR3 length: 13
clone size: few

CDR3 DNA: TGTGCCAGCTCACCACGGGACAGCGGGAGTTCACCCCTCCACTTT
CDR3 protein: CASSPRDSGSSPLHF
J gene: TRBJ1-6
D gene: TRBD1
V gene: TRBV18
CDR3 length: 15
clone size: .

CDR3 DNA: TGTGCCAGTACCAAGACTAGCGGTCAAGAGACCCAGTACTTC
CDR3 protein: CASTKTSGQETQYF
J gene: TRBJ2-5
D gene: TRBD2
V gene: TRBV19
CDR3 length: 14
clone size: .

CDR3 DNA: TGTGCCAGCAGCGCGACGGGAGGGCAGCCCCAGCATTTT
CDR3 protein: CASSATGGQPQHF
J gene: TRBJ1-5
D gene: .
V gene: TRBV6-5
CDR3 length: 13
clone size: .

CDR3 DNA: TGTGCCAGCCGGGGACTAGCGGAGGGACCCTCCTACAATGAGCAGTTCTTC
CDR3 protein: CASRGLAEGPSYNEQFF
J gene: TRBJ2-1
D gene: TRBD2
V gene: TRBV27
CDR3 length: 17
clone size: .

CDR3 DNA: TGTGCCAGCAGCTCAGGACTGGTTGCCGTCGGGTCCCAGTACTTC
CDR3 protein: CASSSGLVAVGSQYF
J gene: TRBJ2-5
D gene: .
V gene: TRBV11-3
CDR3 length: 15
clone size: .

CDR3 DNA: TGTGCCAGCGTGAGGTTCCAAACTTTCTTT
CDR3 protein: CASVRFQTFF
J gene: TRBJ1-1
D gene: .
V gene: TRBV5-8
CDR3 length: 10
clone size: .

CDR3 DNA: TGTGCCAGCAGCTTTTCAGGGAACCTTATAGATACGCAGTATTTT
CDR3 protein: CASSFSGNLIDTQYF
J gene: TRBJ2-3
D gene: .
V gene: TRBV7-3
CDR3 length: 15
clone size: once

CDR3 DNA: TGTGCCAGCAGCTTAGAAATTAGCCAGGATACGCAGTATTTT
CDR3 protein: CASSLEISQDTQYF
J gene: TRBJ2-3
D gene: .
V gene: TRBV7-2
CDR3 length: 14
clone size: .

CDR3 DNA: TGTGCCTGGAGTGATAAAGACAACCCCTCTGGGGCCAACGTCCTGACTTTC
CDR3 protein: CAWSDKDNPSGANVLTF
J gene: TRBJ2-6
D gene: .
V gene: TRBV30
CDR3 length: 17
clone size: .

CDR3 DNA: TGTGCCAGAAGCCCGAGGGGGTTTGGAAACACCATATATTTT
CDR3 protein: CARSPRGFGNTIYF
J gene: TRBJ1-3
D gene: .
V gene: TRBV5-3
CDR3 length: 14
clone size: .

CDR3 DNA: TGTGCCAGCTCCCCACCAGACCTGAACTACAATGAGCAGTTCTTC
CDR3 protein: CASSPPDLNYNEQFF
J gene: TRBJ2-1
D gene: .
V gene: TRBV18
CDR3 length: 15
clone size: .

CDR3 DNA: TGCGCCAGCAGCTTGGGTCTCGCGGGAGACAGGGCAGATACGCAGTATTTT
CDR3 protein: CASSLGLAGDRADTQYF
J gene: TRBJ2-3
D gene: .
V gene: TRBV5-1
CDR3 length: 17
clone size: .

CDR3 DNA: TGTGCCAGCAGTCGTACTAGCGTGGGCTACGAGCAGTACTTC
CDR3 protein: CASSRTSVGYEQYF
J gene: TRBJ2-7
D gene: TRBD2
V gene: TRBV6-5
CDR3 length: 14
clone size: .

CDR3 DNA: TGTGCCTGGGGGAAGGGGGGCGATACGCAGTATTTT
CDR3 protein: CAWGKGGDTQYF
J gene: TRBJ2-3
D gene: .
V gene: TRBV30
CDR3 length: 12
clone size: .

CDR3 DNA: TGTGCCAGCGGGCAGGGTACAGATACGCAGTATTTT
CDR3 protein: CASGQGTDTQYF
J gene: TRBJ2-3
D gene: .
V gene: TRBV18
CDR3 length: 12
clone size: .

CDR3 DNA: TGCGCCAGCAGCCTGACGAACAGGGGTAGTTATGGCTACACCTTC
CDR3 protein: CASSLTNRGSYGYTF
J gene: TRBJ1-2
D gene: TRBD1
V gene: TRBV5-1
CDR3 length: 15
clone size: .

CDR3 DNA: TGTGCCAGCAGCTTACTAGCGGGAGTATCAGAGACCCAGTACTTC
CDR3 protein: CASSLLAGVSETQYF
J gene: TRBJ2-5
D gene: TRBD2
V gene: TRBV7-6
CDR3 length: 15
clone size: .

CDR3 DNA: TGTGCCAGCAGCCCCCATAGTAGGGCGGCTCTAACAGAAAAACTGTTTTTT
CDR3 protein: CASSPHSRAALTEKLFF
J gene: TRBJ1-4
D gene: .
V gene: TRBV7-2
CDR3 length: 17
clone size: .

CDR3 DNA: TGTGCCACCCAAAAGTGGGAGCGCACCGGGGAGCTGTTTTTT
CDR3 protein: CATQKWERTGELFF
J gene: TRBJ2-2
D gene: .
V gene: TRBV10-3
CDR3 length: 14
clone size: once

CDR3 DNA: TGCGCCAGCAGCCAAATCTTGGGCGGGAGGGCCTACGAGCAGTACTTC
CDR3 protein: CASSQILGGRAYEQYF
J gene: TRBJ2-7
D gene: TRBD2
V gene: TRBV4-3
CDR3 length: 16
clone size: .

CDR3 DNA: TGTGCCAGCAGCGTAGATTCAGGGGGCCTGGGCACTGAAGCTTTCTTT
CDR3 protein: CASSVDSGGLGTEAFF
J gene: TRBJ1-1
D gene: TRBD1
V gene: TRBV9
CDR3 length: 16
clone size: .

CDR3 DNA: TGTGCCAGCAGCTCGTCCCGACTAGCGGGAAGTTCGGAGACCCAGTACTTC
CDR3 protein: CASSSSRLAGSSETQYF
J gene: TRBJ2-5
D gene: TRBD2
V gene: TRBV9
CDR3 length: 17
clone size: .

CDR3 DNA: TGCAGCGTTGGAGCTGGGGGACAAGAGACCCAGTACTTC
CDR3 protein: CSVGAGGQETQYF
J gene: TRBJ2-5
D gene: .
V gene: TRBV29-1
CDR3 length: 13
clone size: .

CDR3 DNA: TGTGCCAGCAGCTTAAATTGGCAGCCCACAGATACGCAGTATTTT
CDR3 protein: CASSLNWQPTDTQYF
J gene: TRBJ2-3
D gene: .
V gene: TRBV7-8
CDR3 length: 15
clone size: .

CDR3 DNA: TGCGCCAGCAGTCAACCCGCCGTGTTGGATAGCGGGACAGGTACAGATACGCAGTATTTT
CDR3 protein: CASSQPAVLDSGTGTDTQYF
J gene: TRBJ2-3
D gene: .
V gene: TRBV23-1
CDR3 length: 20
clone size: .

CDR3 DNA: TGTGCCAGCAGCTTGGGGAGGGAAAATGAGCAGTTCTTC
CDR3 protein: CASSLGRENEQFF
J gene: TRBJ2-1
D gene: .
V gene: TRBV5-4
CDR3 length: 13
clone size: .

CDR3 DNA: TGTGCCAGCAGCGCGCAGACAGGGGTGCGCACAGATACGCAGTATTTT
CDR3 protein: CASSAQTGVRTDTQYF
J gene: TRBJ2-3
D gene: TRBD1
V gene: TRBV7-2
CDR3 length: 16
clone size: .

CDR3 DNA: TGTGCCAGTAGTGCGGGACAGGAGGAAAACATTCAGTACTTC
CDR3 protein: CASSAGQEENIQYF
J gene: TRBJ2-4
D gene: TRBD1
V gene: TRBV19
CDR3 length: 14
clone size: .

CDR3 DNA: TGTGCCAGTAGTAAGAGGGCGGACCAAATACCCTATGGCTACACCTTC
CDR3 protein: CASSKRADQIPYGYTF
J gene: TRBJ1-2
D gene: .
V gene: TRBV19
CDR3 length: 16
clone size: .

CDR3 DNA: TGTGCCAGCAGCGTAGTCGGACTAGCGGGAGGTCCCTCTGGGGCCAACGTCCTGACTTTC
CDR3 protein: CASSVVGLAGGPSGANVLTF
J gene: TRBJ2-6
D gene: TRBD2
V gene: TRBV9
CDR3 length: 20
clone size: .

CDR3 DNA: TGCGCCAGCAGCCAAGATCCTTACCGTGACACACCTAAAACCTATGGCTACACCTTC
CDR3 protein: CASSQDPYRDTPKTYGYTF
J gene: TRBJ1-2
D gene: .
V gene: TRBV4-1
CDR3 length: 19
clone size: .

CDR3 DNA: TGTGCCAGCAGTCCAACTGCCTATGGCTACACCTTC
CDR3 protein: CASSPTAYGYTF
J gene: TRBJ1-2
D gene: .
V gene: TRBV6-5
CDR3 length: 12
clone size: .

CDR3 DNA: TGTGCCAGCAGCTTGGGGACAGACACTAACTATGGCTACACCTTC
CDR3 protein: CASSLGTDTNYGYTF
J gene: TRBJ1-2
D gene: .
V gene: TRBV5-4
CDR3 length: 15
clone size: .

CDR3 DNA: TGTGCCAGCAGCCTGGAGGGTCGAGGGGCTTTCTTT
CDR3 protein: CASSLEGRGAFF
J gene: TRBJ1-1
D gene: .
V gene: TRBV5-6
CDR3 length: 12
clone size: .

CDR3 DNA: TGTGCCAGCAGCCGACAGGGAGGGACCGGGGAGCTGTTTTTT
CDR3 protein: CASSRQGGTGELFF
J gene: TRBJ2-2
D gene: .
V gene: TRBV11-3
CDR3 length: 14
clone size: .

CDR3 DNA: TGCGCCAGCAGCCTGGTCGAGGGGGCTGAAGCTTTCTTT
CDR3 protein: CASSLVEGAEAFF
J gene: TRBJ1-1
D gene: .
V gene: TRBV5-1
CDR3 length: 13
clone size: .

CDR3 DNA: TGTGCCAGCAGCTTAGGCCTCCAACAGCCCCAGCATTTT
CDR3 protein: CASSLGLQQPQHF
J gene: TRBJ1-5
D gene: .
V gene: TRBV11-3
CDR3 length: 13
clone size: .

CDR3 DNA: TGTGCCAACTTAGCGGGATCGAGCACAGATACGCAGTATTTT
CDR3 protein: CANLAGSSTDTQYF
J gene: TRBJ2-3
D gene: TRBD2
V gene: TRBV2
CDR3 length: 14
clone size: .

CDR3 DNA: TGCAGTGCTAGAACCACCTACGAGCAGTACTTC
CDR3 protein: CSARTTYEQYF
J gene: TRBJ2-7
D gene: .
V gene: TRBV20-1
CDR3 length: 11
clone size: few

CDR3 DNA: TGTGCCAGCTCACCACTAACTCTGAATGAGCAGTTCTTC
CDR3 protein: CASSPLTLNEQFF
J gene: TRBJ2-1
D gene: .
V gene: TRBV18
CDR3 length: 13
clone size: .

CDR3 DNA: TGTGCCAGCAAATCCCCACCCCTGGAGCTAGCGGGGCCATCCTACAATGAGCAGTTCTTC
CDR3 protein: CASKSPPLELAGPSYNEQFF
J gene: TRBJ2-1
D gene: TRBD2
V gene: TRBV27
CDR3 length: 20
clone size: once

CDR3 DNA: TGTGCCAGCAGCCCTCGTCGGGAGACCCAGTACTTC
CDR3 protein: CASSPRRETQYF
J gene: TRBJ2-5
D gene: .
V gene: TRBV7-2
CDR3 length: 12
clone size: .

CDR3 DNA: TGTGCCAGCAGCGTAGCTCGAGGGGTCGGGGAGACCCAGTACTTC
CDR3 protein: CASSVARGVGETQYF
J gene: TRBJ2-5
D gene: .
V gene: TRBV9
CDR3 length: 15
clone size: .

CDR3 DNA: TGTGCCAGCAGTCATCTAGCGGGAGGATCTTACAATGAGCAGTTCTTC
CDR3 protein: CASSHLAGGSYNEQFF
J gene: TRBJ2-1
D gene: TRBD2
V gene: TRBV28
CDR3 length: 16
clone size: .

CDR3 DNA: TGTGCCAGCAGCTCCACCCGGACAGGGTTCGAGCAGTACTTC
CDR3 protein: CASSSTRTGFEQYF
J gene: TRBJ2-7
D gene: TRBD1
V gene: TRBV7-8
CDR3 length: 14
clone size: .

CDR3 DNA: TGTGCCATCAGTGGGCAGAGGGACAGGGAGCTGTTTTTT
CDR3 protein: CAISGQRDRELFF
J gene: TRBJ2-2
D gene: .
V gene: TRBV10-3
CDR3 length: 13
clone size: .